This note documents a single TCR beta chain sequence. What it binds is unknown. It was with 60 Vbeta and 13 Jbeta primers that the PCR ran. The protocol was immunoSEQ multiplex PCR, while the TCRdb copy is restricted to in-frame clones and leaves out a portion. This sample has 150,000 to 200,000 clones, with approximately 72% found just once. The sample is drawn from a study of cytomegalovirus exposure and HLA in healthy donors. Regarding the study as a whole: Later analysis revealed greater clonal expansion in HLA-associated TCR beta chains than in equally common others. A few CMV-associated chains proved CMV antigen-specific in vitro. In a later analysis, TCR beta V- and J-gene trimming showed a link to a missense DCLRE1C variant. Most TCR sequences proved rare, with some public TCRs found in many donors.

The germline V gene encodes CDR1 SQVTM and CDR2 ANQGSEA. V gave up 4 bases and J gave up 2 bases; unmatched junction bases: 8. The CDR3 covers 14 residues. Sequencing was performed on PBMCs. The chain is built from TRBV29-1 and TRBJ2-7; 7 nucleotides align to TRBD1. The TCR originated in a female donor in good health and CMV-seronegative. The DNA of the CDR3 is TGCAGCGTTGGCTCAGGGGGAGTTGCCTACGAGCAGTACTTC. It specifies CSVGSGGVAYEQYF.